The present TCR beta chain was sequenced within a study of cytomegalovirus exposure and HLA in healthy donors. Both 60 Vbeta primers and 13 Jbeta primers went into the PCR. The data were produced by immunoSEQ multiplex PCR, yet TCRdb's version contains in-frame clones alone and is incomplete. The sample has around 130,000 clones; roughly 85% are singletons. This clone was picked up one time. The antigen is not known. The study's findings and limits: In all likelihood, a cluster of highly shared sequence variants was a sequencing artifact.

This CDR3 has 17 residues. Trimming took 1 base from V and 4 from J; bases not matched to a gene: 10. CDR1 and CDR2 from the germline V gene are SGHNT and YYREEE (reference sequence). The sequenced sample consisted of PBMCs. The chain couples TRBV5-4 to TRBJ1-2, with TRBD1 matching 10 bases. This clonotype originated in a woman aged 30 to 39 in good health and CMV-seropositive. The CDR3, as DNA: TGTGCCAGCAGCTTGAAGGTGCGGGACAGGGGACCCTATGGCTACACCTTC. Translation gives CASSLKVRDRGPYGYTF.